These 31 T cell receptor beta chains originate from one sample sequenced in a study of T cell repertoires in cytomegalovirus infection (dated by TCRdb to about 2019). Explained via the paper, the treatment or condition label denotes: in vitro stimulation with specific CMV peptide epitopes to enrich CMV-specific T cells. Sequencing took place on an Illumina HiSeq 1500. In-frame beta chains were kept once TCRdb had trimmed the public reads at Q25 with fastp and called clones with MiXCR. Each entry merges the rows of one CDR3 protein and shows their most common DNA and genes. The sample table holds 900,000 to 950,000 distinct CDR3 sequences, of which roughly a third were seen once. Of the sample, roughly 12% falls within the top ten clones. Antigens of these TCRs are unknown. This material consisted of cultured CD8+ T cells from PBMCs, taken from culture after CMV antigen stimulation. The receptors were gathered from a human donor in good health (CMV status not recorded). Some clones in this sample may be carry-over from other donors' samples.

In this sample, this clonotype turned up many times. J is TRBJ1-5 and V is TRBV7-9; D not certain. V dropped 1 base and J dropped 5 bases, with 9 bases sitting between them. The CDR3 is made up of 14 amino acids. Germline CDR1 and CDR2: SEHNR and FQNEAQ (reference sequence). CDR3 residues: CASSLGSGDQPQHF. CDR3 DNA: TGTGCCAGCAGCTTAGGTAGTGGGGATCAGCCCCAGCATTTT.

The chain uses TRBV7-9 and TRBJ1-2; D call uncertain. V gave up 0 bases and J gave up 8 bases, with 10 bases separating them. This CDR3 spans 13 amino acids. CDR1 and CDR2 (germline): SEHNR, FQNEAQ (reference sequence). The CDR3 loop is CASSLAGERGYTF. Written as DNA, the CDR3 is TGTGCCAGCAGCTTAGCAGGAGAGAGAGGCTACACCTTC.

The chain links TRBV14 to TRBJ2-1; TRBD1 agrees at 8 bases. The ends lost 5 bases at V and 2 bases at J; junction bases unmatched: 8. The CDR3 is made up of 16 amino acids. CDR1 is SGHDN and CDR2 is FVKESK in the germline V gene. DNA for the CDR3: TGTGCCAGCAGCGACAGGGGCATCGAGACCTACAATGAGCAGTTCTTC. Its protein is CASSDRGIETYNEQFF.

There are a few counts of this clonotype. The rearrangement joins TRBV14 to TRBJ1-1; D may be TRBD1 (6 bases). Germline assignment: CDR1 SGHDN and CDR2 FVKESK. The CDR3 is made up of 18 amino acids. V lost 0 bases to trimming and J lost 0 bases, with 17 bases between them. The CDR3 nucleotides read TGTGCCAGCAGCCAAGACGATGGGGGCACAGAGATGAACACTGAAGCTTTCTTT. This encodes CASSQDDGGTEMNTEAFF.

In regard to this clonotype: The germline gene is not matched at one end of the junction; a read error may be the cause. This sequence joins TRBV2 and TRBJ2-5, with 7 bases matching TRBD1. The CDR3 loop spans 16 amino acids. From germline, CDR1 is SNHLY and CDR2 FYNNEI. Here the CDR3 DNA reads TGTGCCAGCAGTCAAGCCTTTACAGGGGAAGCAGAGACCCAGTACTTC. This codes for CASSQAFTGEAETQYF.

This sequence joins TRBV19 and TRBJ1-1, with D possibly matching TRBD1 (5 bases). Germline CDR1 LNHDA, CDR2 SQIVND (reference sequence). The CDR3 consists of 15 residues. Trimming took 8 bases from V and 0 from J, leaving 16 bases between them. The CDR3 sequence is CASHPRDRVNTEAFF. The CDR3 DNA sequence: TGTGCCAGTCATCCCCGGGACCGAGTGAACACTGAAGCTTTCTTT. Full variable domain (outside the CDR3, taken from reference TRBV19 and TRBJ1-1): DGGITQSPKYLFRKEGQNVTLSCEQNLNHDAMYWYRQDPGQGLRLIYYSQIVNDFQKGDIAEGYSVSREKKESFPLTVTSAQKNPTAFYLCASHPRDRVNTEAFFGQGTRLTVV.

In DNA, the CDR3 is TGTGCCAGCAGTTTAGCGATAGCGGCCTTGGGGCTCAATGAGCAGTTCTTC. It yields the protein CASSLAIAALGLNEQFF. The chain carries TRBV12-3 or TRBV12-4 and TRBJ2-1, with D tentatively TRBD2 (6 bases). V lost 0 bases, J lost 6 bases, and 18 bases lay in between. This CDR3 comprises 17 residues.

V usage is TRBV19 and J usage is TRBJ1-5; D gene ambiguous. The CDR3 consists of 15 residues. Per the germline V gene, CDR1 is LNHDA and CDR2 is SQIVND (reference sequence). V lost 3 bases and J 0 bases, leaving 9 bases between the germline ends. CDR3 nucleotide sequence: TGTGCCAGTAGTATCCAGACTTATAGCAATCAGCCCCAGCATTTT. Protein: CASSIQTYSNQPQHF.

This clonotype was detected ten times or more. The gene calls are TRBV7-9 and TRBJ2-1; D gene ambiguous. CDR1 SEHNR and CDR2 FQNEAQ come from the germline V gene (reference sequence). The CDR3 runs to 13 residues. Trimming shortened V by 4 bases and J by 8 bases, and 12 bases separated the two germline ends. In DNA, the CDR3 is TGTGCCAGCAGCTCCCCGGATATAGATGAGCAGTTCTTC. This gives the protein CASSSPDIDEQFF.

The rearrangement joins TRBV23-1 to TRBJ2-7; 9 bases are shared with TRBD1. TRBV23-1 is designated an ORF whose function remains uncertain. The CDR3 loop spans 16 amino acids. Trimming cost V 2 bases and J 4 bases; bases outside gene matches: 9. CDR3 in amino acids: CASSQSRRQGDYEQYV. DNA for the CDR3: TGCGCCAGCAGTCAAAGTCGTCGACAGGGGGATTACGAGCAGTACGTC.

This clonotype was seen a handful of times. V and J are TRBV7-9 and TRBJ2-5; D gene ambiguous. The CDR3 is made up of 14 amino acids. V dropped 7 bases and J dropped 0 bases, with 12 bases sitting between them. Germline V lookup: CDR1 SEHNR, CDR2 FQNEAQ (reference sequence). CDR3 bases: TGTGCCAGCACCCACGCCCAGGACCAAGAGACCCAGTACTTC. Translation gives CASTHAQDQETQYF.

V usage is TRBV2 and J usage is TRBJ1-1; D gene ambiguous. The CDR3 spans 13 residues. Germline CDR1 reads SNHLY; CDR2 reads FYNNEI. V dropped 3 bases and J dropped 2 bases, with 7 bases sitting between them. This CDR3 is CASSDPRNTEAFF. The DNA for the CDR3 is TGTGCCAGCAGTGACCCGAGAAACACTGAAGCTTTCTTT.

This clonotype was found a few times. The chain carries TRBV27 and TRBJ1-4, with D unresolved. The CDR3 length is 15 residues. Germline loops: CDR1 MNHEY, CDR2 SMNVEV (reference sequence). The V end was cut by 6 bases, the J end by 5 bases, with 16 bases between. The chain's CDR3 is CASRHPQNRNEKLFF. The CDR3 DNA follows: TGTGCCAGCAGGCACCCGCAGAACCGGAATGAAAAACTGTTTTTT.

This clonotype showed up many times. CDR3 sequence: CASSEGTEAFF. As DNA, the CDR3 is TGTGCCAGCAGCGAGGGGACTGAAGCTTTCTTT. The chain uses TRBV7-2 and TRBJ1-1, with a possible D match to TRBD1 (5 bases). The V gene's germline CDR1 is SGHTA and CDR2 FQGNSA. Trimming took 5 bases from V and 5 from J, leaving 6 bases between them. There are 11 residues in the CDR3.

The chain couples TRBV27 to TRBJ2-7, with 12 bases identical to TRBD2. Germline V gene sequence: CDR1 MNHEY, CDR2 SMNVEV (reference sequence). There are 15 residues in the CDR3. With 6 bases clipped from V and 1 base from J, the junction kept 4 bases outside the gene matches. CDR3 in DNA: TGTGCCAGCAGACATGGACTAGCGGGGTCCTACGAGCAGTACTTC. Encoded protein: CASRHGLAGSYEQYF.

This clonotype has only one observation. This chain joins TRBV12-3 or TRBV12-4 and TRBJ2-1, with TRBD2 matching 7 bases. The junction had 8 bases not matched to a gene; V was cut back by 7 bases and J by 5 bases. The CDR3 has 14 residues. The CDR3 region is CASTWGGPHNEQFF. The CDR3 nucleotides read TGTGCCAGCACTTGGGGGGGTCCTCACAATGAGCAGTTCTTC.

The rearrangement links TRBV19 to TRBJ1-3; no clear D. The CDR3 has 13 residues. The ends were cut back, 8 bases at V and 3 bases at J, with 11 bases in the middle. Germline lookup yields CDR1 LNHDA and CDR2 SQIVND (reference sequence). The CDR3 region has the DNA TGTGCCAGTGACGATTCATTTGGAAACACCATATATTTT. Its translation: CASDDSFGNTIYF.

This clonotype was observed a few times. The chain carries TRBV6-5 and TRBJ2-7, with D tentatively TRBD2 (6 bases). The CDR3 is 15 amino acids. Trimming took off 0 bases at V and 1 base at J, with 10 bases between the two ends. Germline V gene lookup returns CDR1 MNHEY and CDR2 SVGAGI. The CDR3: CASSYSNGGSYEQYV. The CDR3 nucleotides read TGTGCCAGCAGTTACTCGAATGGGGGGTCCTACGAGCAGTACGTC.

This clonotype was detected only a few times. V is TRBV6-5 and J is TRBJ2-2, with D perhaps matching TRBD2 (5 bases). The CDR3 spans 12 residues. Germline V gene sequence: CDR1 MNHEY, CDR2 SVGAGI. Trimming pared 0 bases from V and 10 bases from J, leaving 6 bases between. The CDR3 sequence is CASSYSGAELFF. Written as DNA, the CDR3 is TGTGCCAGCAGTTACTCGGGAGCGGAGCTGTTTTTT.

The J gene is TRBJ2-7, the V gene TRBV7-6; D is ambiguous. This CDR3 region has 15 residues. The germline V gene has CDR1 SGHVS and CDR2 FNYEAQ. The V and J ends lost 3 bases and 2 bases respectively, with 14 bases between them. CDR3 region: CASSFGPTPPYEQYF. The CDR3, as DNA: TGTGCCAGCAGCTTTGGGCCAACCCCACCCTACGAGCAGTACTTC.

The table lists this clonotype with a few counts. The chain couples TRBV27 to TRBJ2-4; D remains ambiguous. V lost 4 bases and J 0 bases, leaving 13 bases between the germline ends. The CDR3 contains 16 residues. Germline loops: CDR1 MNHEY, CDR2 SMNVEV (reference sequence). The CDR3 DNA follows: TGTGCCAGCAGTTATCGCCAACAGATAGCCAAAAACATTCAGTACTTC. Its protein is CASSYRQQIAKNIQYF.

This clonotype was counted a single time. A much larger clone lies a single base off, so this may be a read error. The chain links TRBV9 to TRBJ2-3; 8 bases agree with TRBD2. V lost 3 bases and J lost 1; bases outside the gene matches: 4. Looked up from germline, CDR1 is SGDLS and CDR2 is YYNGEE. CDR3 length equals 15 residues. CDR3 amino acids: CASSARGAGTDTQYF. Here the CDR3 DNA reads TGTGCCAGCAGCGCGCGGGGGGCCGGCACAGATACGCAGTATTTT. Full variable domain (rest looked up from reference TRBV9 and TRBJ2-3): DSGVTQTPKHLITATGQRVTLRCSPRSGDLSVYWYQQSLDQGLQFLIQYYNGEERAKGNILERFSAQQFPDLHSELNLSSLELGDSALYFCASSARGAGTDTQYFGPGTRLTVL.

This clonotype has just a few counts. V usage is TRBV6-2 or TRBV6-3 and J usage is TRBJ1-2, with D hard to call. The CDR3 spans 13 residues. Germline V lookup: CDR1 MNHEY, CDR2 SVGEGT. Trimming shortened V by 6 bases and J by 1 base, and 9 bases separated the two germline ends. The CDR3 DNA reads TGTGCCAGCAGCATAGCGCTTAACTATGGCTACACCTTC. Residues: CASSIALNYGYTF.

V and J are TRBV6-1 and TRBJ2-7; 7 bases fit TRBD1. Per germline, CDR1 MNHNS and CDR2 SASEGT. The CDR3 runs 14 residues. V dropped 5 bases and J dropped 1; count of bases not matched to a gene: 5. CDR3 residues: CASSSTGVSYEQYV. CDR3 coding DNA: TGTGCCAGCAGTAGCACAGGGGTGTCCTACGAGCAGTACGTC.

This clonotype was picked up a small number of times. The V call is TRBV6-6, the J call TRBJ2-1; D is unresolved. The CDR3 consists of 14 residues. The V gene's germline CDR1 is MNHNY and CDR2 SVGAGI (reference sequence). The V and J ends lost 0 bases and 6 bases respectively, with 9 bases between them. The CDR3 coding sequence is TGTGCCAGCAGTTACTCTAGGGCCTCCAATGAGCAGTTCTTC. Protein product: CASSYSRASNEQFF.

This clonotype was detected a few times. This rearrangement joins TRBV7-9 to TRBJ1-3; 9 nucleotides match TRBD1. The length of the CDR3 is 15 residues. Germline CDR1 reads SEHNR; CDR2 reads FQNEAQ (reference sequence). V trimming: 5 bases; J trimming: 3 bases; junction bases outside the gene matches: 5. CDR3 residues: CASSTGQGGGNTIYF. In DNA form, the CDR3 reads TGTGCCAGCAGCACGGGACAGGGCGGTGGAAACACCATATATTTT.

V gene TRBV28 combines with J gene TRBJ2-3; a weak D match, TRBD1 (6 bases). The CDR3 contains 15 residues. CDR1 MDHEN and CDR2 SYDVKM come from the germline V gene. Trimming removed 6 bases from V and 2 bases from J, with 15 bases in between. The CDR3 region is CASRSDRGATDTQYF. DNA of the CDR3: TGTGCCAGCAGATCGGACAGAGGGGCCACAGATACGCAGTATTTT.

This chain uses TRBV5-6 with TRBJ1-3; D remains ambiguous. Trimming took off 3 bases at V and 4 bases at J, with 20 bases between the two ends. This CDR3 is built from 17 residues. From germline, CDR1 is SGHDT and CDR2 YYEEEE. The CDR3 region is CASSYTTGGYFGNTIYF. The CDR3, as DNA: TGTGCCAGCAGCTATACCACCGGAGGTTACTTCGGAAACACCATATATTTT.

This clonotype has a handful of counts. This chain uses TRBV20-1 with TRBJ1-1, with a weak D call TRBD1 (5 bases). V lost 6 bases to trimming and J lost 3 bases, with 11 bases between them. This CDR3 has 12 residues. CDR1 and CDR2 from the germline V gene are DFQATT and SNEGSKA (reference sequence). The CDR3: CSAEDTYTEAFF. DNA of the CDR3: TGCAGTGCGGAGGACACGTACACTGAAGCTTTCTTT.

CDR3 bases: TGTGCCAGCACCCTACGGACAGGGTGGGGAGAGACCCAGTACTTC. Translating gives CASTLRTGWGETQYF. The rearrangement uses TRBV28 and TRBJ2-5; 8 positions agree with TRBD1. This CDR3 contains 15 residues. V lost 7 bases, J lost 4 bases, and 11 bases stayed unmatched. CDR1 is MDHEN and CDR2 is SYDVKM in the germline V gene. The complete variable domain, with remaining parts taken from reference TRBV28 and TRBJ2-5, reads DVKVTQSSRYLVKRTGEKVFLECVQDMDHENMFWYRQDPGLGLRLIYFSYDVKMKEKGDIPEGYSVSREKKERFSLILESASTNQTSMYLCASTLRTGWGETQYFGPGTRLLVL.

This clonotype showed up just a few times. The chain uses TRBV6-1 and TRBJ2-1, with 11 bases matching TRBD1. Germline V lookup: CDR1 MNHNS, CDR2 SASEGT. V shed 6 bases, J shed 4 bases, and the junction held 5 bases outside the gene matches. The CDR3 is 15 residues long. CDR3 coding DNA: TGTGCCAGCAGGGGTGGGGACAGGGGGTACAATGAGCAGTTCTTC. It is translated as CASRGGDRGYNEQFF.